This TCR beta chain was recorded in a study of chemoradiotherapy in HPV16-positive cancers. Study findings and constraints: For HPV16-positive patients, expanding HPV-responsive T cells associated with longer recurrence-free survival. Only a couple of HPV16-positive patients supplied the functional HPV-specificity definition. Candidate HPV-specific clones and E7-related TCR motifs grew in tumor during treatment.

V shed 2 bases and J 3 bases; nucleotides not matched to a gene: 0. Germline V lookup: CDR1 MNHNY, CDR2 SVGAGI (reference sequence). The CDR3 sequence is 14 residues long. The table came from immunoSEQ multiplex PCR; TCRdb's copy has only in-frame clones and leaves some out. In the table there are about 13,000 clones, over 75% of which are singletons. As regards this clone: Its target is unknown.

The starting material was blood, obtained from a patient who underwent chemoradiotherapy. This chain joins TRBV6-6 and TRBJ1-2, with 10 bases identical to TRBD1. The receptor was derived from a human donor with HPV-associated anogenital cancer. Written as DNA, the CDR3 is TGTGCCAGCAGTTACGGGACAGGGGACTATGGCTACACCTTC. Translating it yields CASSYGTGDYGYTF.